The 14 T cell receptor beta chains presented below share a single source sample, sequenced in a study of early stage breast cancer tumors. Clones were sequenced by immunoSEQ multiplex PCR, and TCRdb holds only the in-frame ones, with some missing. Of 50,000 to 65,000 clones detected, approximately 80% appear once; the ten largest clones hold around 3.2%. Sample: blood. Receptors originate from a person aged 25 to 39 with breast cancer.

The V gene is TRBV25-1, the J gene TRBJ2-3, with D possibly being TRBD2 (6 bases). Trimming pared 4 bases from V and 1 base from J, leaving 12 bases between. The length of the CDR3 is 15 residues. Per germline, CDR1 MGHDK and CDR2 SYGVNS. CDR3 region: CASSGYWRGTDTQYF. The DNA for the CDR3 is TGTGCCAGCAGTGGATATTGGAGGGGCACAGATACGCAGTATTTT. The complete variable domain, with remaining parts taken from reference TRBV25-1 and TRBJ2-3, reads EADIYQTPRYLVIGTGKKITLECSQTMGHDKMYWYQQDPGMELHLIHYSYGVNSTEKGDLSSESTVSRIRTEHFPLTLESARPSHTSQYLCASSGYWRGTDTQYFGPGTRLTVL.

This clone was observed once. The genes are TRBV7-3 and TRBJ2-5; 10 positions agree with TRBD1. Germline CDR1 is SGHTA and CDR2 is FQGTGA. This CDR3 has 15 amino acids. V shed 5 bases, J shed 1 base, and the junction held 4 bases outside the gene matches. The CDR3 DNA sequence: TGTGCCAGCAGCCCGACAGGGGGCCTCCAAGAGACCCAGTACTTC. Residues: CASSPTGGLQETQYF.

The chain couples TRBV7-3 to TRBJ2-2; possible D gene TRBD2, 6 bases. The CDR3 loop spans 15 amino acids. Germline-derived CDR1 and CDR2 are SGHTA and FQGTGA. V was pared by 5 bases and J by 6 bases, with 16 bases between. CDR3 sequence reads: CASSMAQAGAGELFF. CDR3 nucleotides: TGTGCCAGCAGCATGGCCCAAGCGGGTGCCGGGGAGCTGTTTTTT.

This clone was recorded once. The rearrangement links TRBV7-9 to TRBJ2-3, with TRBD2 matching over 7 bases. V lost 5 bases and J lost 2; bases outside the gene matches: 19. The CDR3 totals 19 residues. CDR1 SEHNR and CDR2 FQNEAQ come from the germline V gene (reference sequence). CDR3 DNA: TGTGCCAGCAGCCGAGACTTCTGGCGGGGGACCGACCCCACAGATACGCAGTATTTT. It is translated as CASSRDFWRGTDPTDTQYF.

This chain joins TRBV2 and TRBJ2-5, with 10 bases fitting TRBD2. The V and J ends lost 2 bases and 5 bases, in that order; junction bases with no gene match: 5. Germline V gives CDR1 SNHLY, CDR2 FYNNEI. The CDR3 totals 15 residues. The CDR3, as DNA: TGTGCCAGCAGTGAAAGGGCTAGCGGGAGCGAGACCCAGTACTTC. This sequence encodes CASSERASGSETQYF.

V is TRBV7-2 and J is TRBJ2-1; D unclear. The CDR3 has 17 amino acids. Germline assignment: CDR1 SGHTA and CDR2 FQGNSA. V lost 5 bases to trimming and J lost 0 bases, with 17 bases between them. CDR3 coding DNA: TGTGCCAGCAGCACCCGTGTTGGATCCAGCTCCTACAATGAGCAGTTCTTC. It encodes CASSTRVGSSSYNEQFF.

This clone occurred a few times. This CDR3 reads CASSLDRASSGNTIYF. CDR3 nucleotide sequence: TGTGCCAGCAGTTTAGACAGGGCGAGCTCTGGAAACACCATATATTTT. The rearrangement links TRBV6-5 to TRBJ1-3, with TRBD1 matching over 7 bases. The ends lost 4 bases at V and 0 bases at J; junction bases unmatched: 6. This CDR3 is 16 amino acids long. Germline CDR1 and CDR2: MNHEY and SVGAGI.

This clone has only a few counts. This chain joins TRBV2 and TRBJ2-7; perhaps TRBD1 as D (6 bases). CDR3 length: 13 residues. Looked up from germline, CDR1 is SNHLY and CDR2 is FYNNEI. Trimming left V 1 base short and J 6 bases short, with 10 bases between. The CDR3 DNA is TGTGCCAGCAGTGAAGTGGCAGGGGTCGAGCAGTACTTC. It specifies CASSEVAGVEQYF.

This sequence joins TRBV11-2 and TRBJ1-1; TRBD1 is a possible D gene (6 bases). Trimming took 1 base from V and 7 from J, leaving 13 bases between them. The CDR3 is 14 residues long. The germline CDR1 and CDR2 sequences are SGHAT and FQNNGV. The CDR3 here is CASSLAYRVGEAFF. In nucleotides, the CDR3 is TGTGCCAGCAGCTTAGCGTACAGGGTTGGTGAAGCTTTCTTT.

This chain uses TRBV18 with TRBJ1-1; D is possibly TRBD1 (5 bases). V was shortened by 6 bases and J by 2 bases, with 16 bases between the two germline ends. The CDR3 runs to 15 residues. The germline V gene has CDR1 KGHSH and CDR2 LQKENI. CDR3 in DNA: TGTGCCAGCTCGGGGAATGGACATATAAACACTGAAGCTTTCTTT. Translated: CASSGNGHINTEAFF.

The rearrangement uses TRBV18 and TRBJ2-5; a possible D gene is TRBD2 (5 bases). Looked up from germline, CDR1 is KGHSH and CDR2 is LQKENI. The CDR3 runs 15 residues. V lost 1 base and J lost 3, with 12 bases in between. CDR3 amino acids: CASSPRARVEETQYF. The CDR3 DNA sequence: TGTGCCAGCTCACCACGTGCGCGGGTAGAAGAGACCCAGTACTTC.

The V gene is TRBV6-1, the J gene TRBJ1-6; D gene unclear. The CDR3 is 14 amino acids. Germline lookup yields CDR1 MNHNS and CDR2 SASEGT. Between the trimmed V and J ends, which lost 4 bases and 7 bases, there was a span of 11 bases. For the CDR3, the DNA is TGTGCCAGCAGTGTGGAGAGACTCAATTCACCCCTCCACTTT. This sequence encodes CASSVERLNSPLHF.

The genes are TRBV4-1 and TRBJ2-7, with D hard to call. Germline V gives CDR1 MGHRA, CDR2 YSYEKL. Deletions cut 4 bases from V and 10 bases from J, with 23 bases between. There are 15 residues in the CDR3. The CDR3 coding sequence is TGCGCCAGCAGCCTTCAAACCATTGAGGCTGTGGCCCAGTACTTC. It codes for CASSLQTIEAVAQYF.

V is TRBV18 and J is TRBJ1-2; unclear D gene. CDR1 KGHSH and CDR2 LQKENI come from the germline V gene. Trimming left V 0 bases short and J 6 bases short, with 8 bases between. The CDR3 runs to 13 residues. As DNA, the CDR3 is TGTGCCAGCTCACCACCAAGCCGGCATGGCTACACCTTC. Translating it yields CASSPPSRHGYTF.